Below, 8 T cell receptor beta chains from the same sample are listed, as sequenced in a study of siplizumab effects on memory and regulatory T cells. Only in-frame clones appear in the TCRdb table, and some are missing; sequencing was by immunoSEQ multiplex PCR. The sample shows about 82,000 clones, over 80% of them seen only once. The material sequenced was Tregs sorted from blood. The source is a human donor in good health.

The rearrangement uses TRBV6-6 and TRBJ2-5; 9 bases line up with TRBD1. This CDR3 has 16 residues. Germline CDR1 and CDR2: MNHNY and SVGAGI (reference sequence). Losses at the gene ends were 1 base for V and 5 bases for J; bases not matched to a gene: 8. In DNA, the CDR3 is TGTGCCAGCAGTTACTATGGGACAGGGTTCGGGGAGACCCAGTACTTC. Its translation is CASSYYGTGFGETQYF.

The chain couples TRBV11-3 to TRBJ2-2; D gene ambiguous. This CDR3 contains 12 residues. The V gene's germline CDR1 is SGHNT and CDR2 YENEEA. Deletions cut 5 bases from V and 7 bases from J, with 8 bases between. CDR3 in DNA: TGTGCCAGCAGCCTCGCCGGCGGGGAGCTGTTTTTT. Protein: CASSLAGGELFF. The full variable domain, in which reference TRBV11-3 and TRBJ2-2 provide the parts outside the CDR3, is EAGVVQSPRYKIIEKKQPVAFWCNPISGHNTLYWYLQNLGQGPELLIRYENEEAVDDSQLPKDRFSAERLKGVDSTLKIQPAELGDSAVYLCASSLAGGELFFGEGSRLTVL.

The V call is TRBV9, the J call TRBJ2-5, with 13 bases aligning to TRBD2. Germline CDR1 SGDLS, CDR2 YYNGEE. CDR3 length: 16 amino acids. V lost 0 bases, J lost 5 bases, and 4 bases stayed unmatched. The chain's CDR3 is CASSVGLAGGSETQYF. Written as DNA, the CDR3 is TGTGCCAGCAGCGTAGGACTAGCGGGGGGTTCGGAGACCCAGTACTTC.

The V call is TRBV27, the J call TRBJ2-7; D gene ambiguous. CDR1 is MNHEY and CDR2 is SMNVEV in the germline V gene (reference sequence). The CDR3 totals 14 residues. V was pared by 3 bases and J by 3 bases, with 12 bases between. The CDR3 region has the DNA TGTGCCAGCAGTTTGGCTAGGCGACACTACGAGCAGTACTTC. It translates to CASSLARRHYEQYF.

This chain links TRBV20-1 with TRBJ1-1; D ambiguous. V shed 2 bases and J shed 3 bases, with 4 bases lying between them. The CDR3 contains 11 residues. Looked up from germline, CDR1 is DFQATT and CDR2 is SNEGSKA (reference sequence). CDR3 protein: CSARPHTEAFF. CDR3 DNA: TGCAGTGCTAGACCCCACACTGAAGCTTTCTTT.

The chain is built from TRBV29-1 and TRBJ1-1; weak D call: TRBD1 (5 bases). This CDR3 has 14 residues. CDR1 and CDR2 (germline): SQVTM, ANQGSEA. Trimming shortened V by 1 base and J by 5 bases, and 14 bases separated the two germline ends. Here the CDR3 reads CSVEVVGGRTEAFF. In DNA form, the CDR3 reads TGCAGCGTTGAAGTTGTCGGGGGAAGAACTGAAGCTTTCTTT.

The CDR3 DNA is TGTGCCAGTAGTCAGTGGGGCAGGTCCTACGAGCAGTACTTC. Its protein product is CASSQWGRSYEQYF. The rearrangement uses TRBV19 and TRBJ2-7; a weak D match, TRBD1 (5 bases). Deletions cut 5 bases from V and 1 base from J, with 12 bases between. This CDR3 has 14 amino acids. CDR1 is LNHDA, CDR2 SQIVND, per germline (reference sequence).

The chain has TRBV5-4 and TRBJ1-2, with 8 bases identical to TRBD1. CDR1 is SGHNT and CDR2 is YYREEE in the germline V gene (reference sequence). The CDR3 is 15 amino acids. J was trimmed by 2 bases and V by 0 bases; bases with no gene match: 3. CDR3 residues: CASSLGRGLNYGYTF. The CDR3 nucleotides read TGTGCCAGCAGCTTGGGCAGGGGGCTCAACTATGGCTACACCTTC.